This T cell receptor (beta chain) was documented in a study of patients and donors after allogeneic stem cell transplantation. This clonotype was counted only a few times. With 2 bases clipped from V and 4 bases from J, the junction kept 2 bases outside the gene matches. The CDR3 totals 16 residues. Germline CDR1 reads LGHNA; CDR2 reads YSLEER. TCRdb called the RT-PCR reads again in MiXCR, with one record for every CDR3 protein. The sample comprises about 410,000 distinct CDR3 sequences, roughly 16% of which are singletons, and less than 8% rests with the top ten. Sequenced input: blood, either unsorted or a sorted T cell fraction (not recorded which). The gene calls are TRBV4-3 and TRBJ2-2, with TRBD2 identical over 12 bases. This clonotype was obtained from a human donor who was either an allogeneic HSCT recipient or a stem cell or donor lymphocyte infusion donor (not recorded which). It is not recorded whose cells these are; they may come from a transplant donor. CDR3 bases: TGCGCCAGCAGCCAACTAGCGGGGGGGCCCACCGGGGAGCTGTTTTTT. It is translated as CASSQLAGGPTGELFF.